This T cell receptor beta chain was found in a study of blood T cell repertoires in COVID-19. About the research overall: Sites across the United States, Italy and Spain contributed samples from acute and convalescent COVID-19. Sample material is recorded as cDNA or gDNA derived from T cells, B-cell-depleted T cells, or PBMCs.

In the study's own analysis: Cell counts per sample came from amplifying reference gene primers. Assay: immunoSEQ multiplex PCR; the TCRdb copy retains only in-frame clones and omits some. V and J calls and clone size are as listed in that table; D and trimming were resolved from the DNA. The sample lists about 80,000 clones; more than 60% were seen once. Trimming shortened V by 4 bases and J by 0 bases, and 13 bases separated the two germline ends. Germline V gene lookup returns CDR1 MNHEY and CDR2 SVGEGT. The CDR3 consists of 16 residues. This clone was observed a few times. The sequenced sample was peripheral blood. The V and J genes are TRBV6-2 or TRBV6-3 and TRBJ1-5; weak D call: TRBD1 (6 bases). The TCR sequence derives from a human donor in a cohort sampled during active COVID-19. The CDR3 is CASSWTEFYSNQPQHF. CDR3 in DNA: TGTGCCAGCAGTTGGACAGAGTTTTATAGCAATCAGCCCCAGCATTTT.